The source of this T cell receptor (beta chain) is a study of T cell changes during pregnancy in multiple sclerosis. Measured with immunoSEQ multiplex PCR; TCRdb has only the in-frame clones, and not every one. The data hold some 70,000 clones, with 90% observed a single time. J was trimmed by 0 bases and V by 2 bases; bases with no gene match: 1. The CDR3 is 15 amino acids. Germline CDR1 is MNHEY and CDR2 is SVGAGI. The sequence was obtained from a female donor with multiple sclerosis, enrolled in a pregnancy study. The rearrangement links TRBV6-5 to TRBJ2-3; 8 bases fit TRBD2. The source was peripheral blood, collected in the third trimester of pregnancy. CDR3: CASSYTSGSTDTQYF. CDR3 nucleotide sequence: TGTGCCAGCAGTTACACTAGCGGAAGCACAGATACGCAGTATTTT.